The present TCR beta chain was sequenced within a study of lymphopenia after photon versus proton radiotherapy. Notes on the study in general: A bigger post-nadir fall in TCR diversity correlated inversely with survival time in deceased patients.

Some clones are missing from TCRdb's copy, which holds only in-frame ones; the method was immunoSEQ multiplex PCR. This sample yields more than 35,000 clones, of which 85% are seen a single time; approximately 2.9% belongs to the top ten. For this clone: Its antigen remains unidentified.

The CDR3 totals 17 residues. With V trimmed by 5 bases and J by 3 bases, 8 bases remained unmatched. The germline V gene has CDR1 SGHRS and CDR2 YFSETQ. The chain employs TRBV5-1 and TRBJ2-3, with 14 bases that match TRBD2. The receptor was isolated from a man aged 45-65 years with gastric cancer. Source: peripheral blood, taken from a patient treated with photon-based radiotherapy. CDR3 nucleotides: TGCGCCAGCAGGGTTGATGGGACTAGCGGGAGAACAGATACGCAGTATTTT. It encodes CASRVDGTSGRTDTQYF.